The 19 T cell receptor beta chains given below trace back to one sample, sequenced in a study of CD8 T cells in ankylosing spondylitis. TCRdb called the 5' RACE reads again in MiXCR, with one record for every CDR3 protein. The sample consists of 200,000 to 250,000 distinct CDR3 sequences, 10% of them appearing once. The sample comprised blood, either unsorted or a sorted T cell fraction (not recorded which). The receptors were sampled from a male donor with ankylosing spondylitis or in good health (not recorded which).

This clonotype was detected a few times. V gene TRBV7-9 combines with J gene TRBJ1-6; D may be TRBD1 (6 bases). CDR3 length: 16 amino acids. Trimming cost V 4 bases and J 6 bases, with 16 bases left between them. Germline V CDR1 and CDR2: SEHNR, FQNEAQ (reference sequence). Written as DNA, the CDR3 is TGTGCCAGCAGCTCCTCCGGCGGGGGCGGTAATTCACCCCTCCACTTT. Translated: CASSSSGGGGNSPLHF.

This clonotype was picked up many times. The CDR3 protein is CASSYTYNEQFF. The CDR3 DNA sequence: TGTGCCAGCAGTTATACCTACAATGAGCAGTTCTTC. The chain couples TRBV12-3 or TRBV12-4 to TRBJ2-1, with D uncertain. The CDR3 contains 12 residues. Trimming took 4 bases from V and 2 from J, leaving 3 bases between them.

The CDR3 region is CASSLTAGGGQPQHF. DNA of the CDR3: TGTGCCAGCAGTCTCACCGCGGGAGGCGGTCAGCCCCAGCATTTT. The chain links TRBV28 to TRBJ1-5, with no clear D. The CDR3 is made up of 15 amino acids. Germline CDR1 and CDR2: MDHEN and SYDVKM. Between the trimmed V and J ends, which lost 5 bases and 6 bases, there was a span of 17 bases.

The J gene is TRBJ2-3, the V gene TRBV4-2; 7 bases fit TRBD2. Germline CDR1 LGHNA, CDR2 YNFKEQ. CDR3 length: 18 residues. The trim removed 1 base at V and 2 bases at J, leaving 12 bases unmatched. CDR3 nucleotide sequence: TGTGCCAGCAGCCAAGTCGGCGGGGGTATCATAGACACAGATACGCAGTATTTT. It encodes CASSQVGGGIIDTDTQYF.

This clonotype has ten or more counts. The CDR3 region is CASRTSGYEQYF. The CDR3 DNA is TGTGCCAGCAGGACTAGCGGCTACGAGCAGTACTTC. This chain joins TRBV28 and TRBJ2-7; 9 bases match TRBD2. CDR1 is MDHEN and CDR2 is SYDVKM in the germline V gene. This CDR3 contains 12 residues. Losses at the gene ends were 6 bases for V and 3 bases for J; bases not matched to a gene: 0. The complete variable domain, with remaining parts taken from reference TRBV28 and TRBJ2-7, reads DVKVTQSSRYLVKRTGEKVFLECVQDMDHENMFWYRQDPGLGLRLIYFSYDVKMKEKGDIPEGYSVSREKKERFSLILESASTNQTSMYLCASRTSGYEQYFGPGTRLTVT.

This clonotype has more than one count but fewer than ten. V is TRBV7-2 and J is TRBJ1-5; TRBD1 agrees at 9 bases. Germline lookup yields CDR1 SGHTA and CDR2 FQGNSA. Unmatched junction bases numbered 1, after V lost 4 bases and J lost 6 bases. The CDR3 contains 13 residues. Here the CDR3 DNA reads TGTGCCAGCAGCTGGGACAGGGTTCAGCCCCAGCATTTT. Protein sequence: CASSWDRVQPQHF.

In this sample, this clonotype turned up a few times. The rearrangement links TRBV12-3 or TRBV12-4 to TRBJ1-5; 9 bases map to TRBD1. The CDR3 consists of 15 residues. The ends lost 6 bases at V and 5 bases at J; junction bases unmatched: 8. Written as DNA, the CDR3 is TGTGCCAGCAGCCCCTTGCGACAGGGGGATCAGCCCCAGCATTTT. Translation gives CASSPLRQGDQPQHF.

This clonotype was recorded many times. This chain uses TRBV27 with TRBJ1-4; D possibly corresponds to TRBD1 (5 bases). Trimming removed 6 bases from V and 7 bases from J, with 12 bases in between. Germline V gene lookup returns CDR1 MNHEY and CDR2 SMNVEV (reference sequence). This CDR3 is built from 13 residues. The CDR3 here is CASRWGGSEKLFF. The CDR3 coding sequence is TGTGCCAGCAGATGGGGGGGTAGTGAAAAACTGTTTTTT.

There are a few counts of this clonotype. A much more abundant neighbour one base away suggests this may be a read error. This chain's CDR3 is CASSLVAGGPDTQYF. CDR3 nucleotides: TGTGCCAGCAGCTTAGTAGCGGGGGGCCCAGATACGCAGTATTTT. This chain connects TRBV7-2 to TRBJ2-3; TRBD2 matches 10 bases. The trim removed 1 base at V and 4 bases at J, leaving 2 bases unmatched. Per germline, CDR1 SGHTA and CDR2 FQGNSA. CDR3 length: 15 residues.

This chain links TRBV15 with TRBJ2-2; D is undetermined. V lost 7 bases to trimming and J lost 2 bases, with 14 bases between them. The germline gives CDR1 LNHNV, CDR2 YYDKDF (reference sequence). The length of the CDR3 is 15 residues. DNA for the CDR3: TGTGCCACCAAGCACCGGCTTGTTAACACCGGGGAGCTGTTTTTT. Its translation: CATKHRLVNTGELFF.

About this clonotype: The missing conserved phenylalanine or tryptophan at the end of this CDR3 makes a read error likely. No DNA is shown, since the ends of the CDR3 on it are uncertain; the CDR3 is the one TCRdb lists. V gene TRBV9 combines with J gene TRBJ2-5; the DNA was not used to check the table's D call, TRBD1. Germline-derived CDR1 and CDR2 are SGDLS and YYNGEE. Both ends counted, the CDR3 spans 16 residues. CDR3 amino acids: CASSAEQGGRGETHYL.

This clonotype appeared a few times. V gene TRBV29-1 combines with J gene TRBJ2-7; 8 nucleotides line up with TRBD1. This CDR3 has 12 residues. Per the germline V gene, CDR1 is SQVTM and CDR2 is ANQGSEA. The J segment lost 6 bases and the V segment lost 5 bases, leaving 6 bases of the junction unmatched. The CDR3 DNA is TGCAGCGTTCGGGCAGGGGGCGGCGAGCAGTACTTC. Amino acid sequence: CSVRAGGGEQYF.

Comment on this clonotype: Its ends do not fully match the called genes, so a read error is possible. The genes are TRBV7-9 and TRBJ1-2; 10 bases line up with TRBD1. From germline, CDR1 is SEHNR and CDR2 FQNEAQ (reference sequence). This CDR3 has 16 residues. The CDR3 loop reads CASSHLFGTGDHGDTF. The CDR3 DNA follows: TGTGCCAGCAGTCACCTTTTTGGGACAGGGGACCATGGCGACACCTTC.

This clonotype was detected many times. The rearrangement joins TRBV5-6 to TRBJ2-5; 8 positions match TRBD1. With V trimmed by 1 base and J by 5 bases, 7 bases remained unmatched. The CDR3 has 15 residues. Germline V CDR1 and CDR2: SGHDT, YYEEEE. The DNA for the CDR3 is TGTGCCAGCAGCTTGCGAGGACAGGGTGAGGAGACCCAGTACTTC. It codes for CASSLRGQGEETQYF.

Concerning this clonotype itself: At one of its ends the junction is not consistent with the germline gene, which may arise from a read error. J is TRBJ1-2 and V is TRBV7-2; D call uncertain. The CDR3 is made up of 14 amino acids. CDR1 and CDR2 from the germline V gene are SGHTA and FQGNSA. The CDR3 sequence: CASSTQQARYGYPF. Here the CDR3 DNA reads TGTGCCAGCAGCACCCAACAAGCCCGATATGGCTACCCCTTC. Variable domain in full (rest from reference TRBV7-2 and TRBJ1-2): GAGVSQSPSNKVTEKGKDVELRCDPISGHTALYWYRQSLGQGLEFLIYFQGNSAPDKSGLPSDRFSAERTGGSVSTLTIQRTQQEDSAVYLCASSTQQARYGYPFGSGTRLTVV.

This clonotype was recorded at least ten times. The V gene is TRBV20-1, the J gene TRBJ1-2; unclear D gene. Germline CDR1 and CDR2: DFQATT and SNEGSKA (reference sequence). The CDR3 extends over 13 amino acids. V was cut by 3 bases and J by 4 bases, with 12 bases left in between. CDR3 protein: CSASPLGSYGYTF. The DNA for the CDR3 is TGCAGTGCTAGCCCGCTCGGTTCCTATGGCTACACCTTC.

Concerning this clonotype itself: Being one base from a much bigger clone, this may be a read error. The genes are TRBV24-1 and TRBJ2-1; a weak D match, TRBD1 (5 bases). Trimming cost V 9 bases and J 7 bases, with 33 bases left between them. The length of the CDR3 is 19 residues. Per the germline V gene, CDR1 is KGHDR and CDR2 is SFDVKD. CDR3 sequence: CATLIDHGRASDRYNEQFF. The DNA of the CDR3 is TGTGCCACCTTAATAGATCATGGCAGGGCCAGCGATAGGTATAATGAGCAGTTCTTC.

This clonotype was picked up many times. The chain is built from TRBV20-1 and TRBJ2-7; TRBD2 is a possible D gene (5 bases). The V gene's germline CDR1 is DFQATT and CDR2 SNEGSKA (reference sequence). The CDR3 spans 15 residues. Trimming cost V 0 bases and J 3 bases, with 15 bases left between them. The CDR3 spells CSARDPLEGLYEQYF. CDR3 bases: TGCAGTGCTAGAGATCCCTTAGAGGGCCTCTACGAGCAGTACTTC.

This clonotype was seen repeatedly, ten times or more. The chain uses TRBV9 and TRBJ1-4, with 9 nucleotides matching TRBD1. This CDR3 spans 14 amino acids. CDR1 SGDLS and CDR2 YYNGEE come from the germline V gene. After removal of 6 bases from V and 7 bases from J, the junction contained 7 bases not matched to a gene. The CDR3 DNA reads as TGTGCCAGCAACAAGGACAGGGGAGTTGAAAAACTGTTTTTT. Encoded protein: CASNKDRGVEKLFF.